The sequence of this T cell receptor beta chain was determined in a study of OX40 agonist ivuxolimab in advanced cancers. Study conclusions and caveats: In CD8+ T cells, expanded clones were on average more numerous than in CD4+. Among the lowest peripheral clonal expansion occurred in 0.1-3.0 mg/kg partial responders.

The CDR3 has 13 residues. The germline V gene has CDR1 PRHDT and CDR2 FYEKMQ (reference sequence). After removal of 3 bases from V and 6 bases from J, the junction contained 2 bases not matched to a gene. This table comes from immunoSEQ multiplex PCR, and its TCRdb copy is limited to in-frame clones, with some not included. Here the sample spans over 90,000 clones, almost 90% being singletons. Of note for this clone: Its antigen is still unknown.

The genes are TRBV13 and TRBJ1-2; TRBD1 agrees at 9 bases. The clonotype was recovered from an adult with an advanced solid tumor such as melanoma, head and neck, liver or kidney cancer. Source: CD4+ or CD8+ T cells sorted from blood, taken in a trial of the OX40 agonist ivuxolimab. CDR3 amino acids: CASSLGTGNGYTF. CDR3 in DNA: TGTGCCAGCAGCTTGGGGACAGGGAATGGCTACACCTTC.